This T cell receptor (beta chain) was observed in a study of blood T cell repertoires in COVID-19. Data came from immunoSEQ multiplex PCR; TCRdb stores just in-frame clones and leaves some out. The repertoire holds 90,000 to 110,000 clones, with around 81% as singletons. The CDR3 runs to 13 residues. Trimming pared 3 bases from V and 8 bases from J, leaving 10 bases between. Per germline, CDR1 KGHSH and CDR2 LQKENI. Points on this clone: The sample contains more than one DNA sequence encoding this CDR3.

This sequence joins TRBV18 and TRBJ1-4; TRBD1 is a possible D gene (5 bases). The source material was peripheral blood. The source is an elderly man with acute or convalescent COVID-19. CDR3 sequence: CASSPGQGEKLFF. CDR3 sequence (DNA): TGTGCCAGCTCACCCGGACAAGGAGAAAAACTGTTTTTT. The full variable domain, rest sourced from reference TRBV18 and TRBJ1-4, is NAGVMQNPRHLVRRRGQEARLRCSPMKGHSHVYWYRQLPEEGLKFMVYLQKENIIDESGMPKERFSAEFPKEGPSILRIQQVVRGDSAAYFCASSPGQGEKLFFGSGTQLSVL.